This TCR beta chain was profiled in a study of early T cells in non-severe SARS-CoV-2 infection. Germline V gene data show CDR1 as GTSNPN and CDR2 as SVGIG (reference sequence). With 6 bases removed from V and 1 base from J, the gap between germline ends came to 6 bases. The length of the CDR3 is 11 residues. The sample holds many counts of this clonotype. TCRdb passed the 5' RACE reads through MiXCR, listing each CDR3 protein once. The sample carries more than 25,000 distinct CDR3 sequences, 2.9% recorded once. The gene calls are TRBV30 and TRBJ1-1; D uncertain. This receptor was obtained from an adult who was a healthcare worker with PCR-confirmed SARS-CoV-2 infection or an uninfected control (not recorded which). Sequenced: whole blood. CDR3 sequence: CACRKNTEAFF. In DNA, the CDR3 is TGTGCCTGCCGTAAGAACACTGAAGCTTTCTTT. The whole variable domain, filled in from reference TRBV30 and TRBJ1-1, reads SQTIHQWPATLVQPVGSPLSLECTVEGTSNPNLYWYRQAAGRGLQLLFYSVGIGQISSEVPQNLSASRPQDRQFILSSKKLLLSDSGFYLCACRKNTEAFFGQGTRLTVV.